The 32 T cell receptor beta chains reported below all come from one sample, sequenced in a study of PD-1 blockade in classical Hodgkin lymphoma (dated by TCRdb to 2020 to 2022). The intended sense of this specimen's time point label: cycle 4 day 1 (C4D1), after 5 to 7 weeks of nivolumab. Relapse after autologous stem cell transplantation had occurred in all trial patients, and cohorts A, B and C were distinguished by prior brentuximab vedotin exposure. Libraries were prepared through the immunoSEQ multiplex PCR assay. TCRdb took over this immuneACCESS table, retaining in-frame rearrangements with V and J assigned. Such tables are incomplete; in checked studies, under half of the missing clones stem from an unresolved V gene, and the remainder is unexplained. This sample comprises about 64,000 clones, about 90% of them detected only once. The biggest ten clones account for 10% of the sample. This sample comprised peripheral blood mononuclear cells (PBMCs), obtained before the fourth cycle of nivolumab. All receptors derive from a human donor with classical Hodgkin lymphoma.

As concerns this clone: Other DNA sequences in this sample translate to the same CDR3. The CDR3 loop reads CASRAQENYGYTF. In DNA form, the CDR3 reads TGTGCCAGCAGAGCACAGGAAAACTATGGCTACACCTTC. The rearrangement uses TRBV2 and TRBJ1-2, with D tentatively TRBD1 (5 bases). The germline CDR1 and CDR2 sequences are SNHLY and FYNNEI. V was shortened by 6 bases and J by 2 bases, with 10 bases between the two germline ends. CDR3 length: 13 residues. Filled out from reference TRBV2 and TRBJ1-2, the complete variable domain reads EPEVTQTPSHQVTQMGQEVILRCVPISNHLYFYWYRQILGQKVEFLVSFYNNEISEKSEIFDDQFSVERPDGSNFTLKIRSTKLEDSAMYFCASRAQENYGYTFGSGTRLTVV.

The CDR3 bases are TGTGCCAGTAGTATAGACGGCAGGACCTACGAGCAGTACTTC. This translates into CASSIDGRTYEQYF. The chain has TRBV19 and TRBJ2-7; unclear D gene. With 0 bases removed from V and 2 bases from J, the gap between germline ends came to 8 bases. CDR3 length: 14 residues. Germline V gene sequence: CDR1 LNHDA, CDR2 SQIVND (reference sequence).

This sequence joins TRBV11-2 and TRBJ2-2, with TRBD2 identical over 13 bases. The CDR3 totals 16 residues. Trimming removed 5 bases from V and 6 bases from J; junction bases left unmatched: 6. Germline assignment: CDR1 SGHAT and CDR2 FQNNGV. CDR3 DNA sequence: TGTGCCAGCAGCGAAGGGACTAGCGGGGTCGCCGGGGAGCTGTTTTTT. Protein: CASSEGTSGVAGELFF. Full variable domain (missing parts from reference TRBV11-2 and TRBJ2-2): EAGVAQSPRYKIIEKRQSVAFWCNPISGHATLYWYQQILGQGPKLLIQFQNNGVVDDSQLPKDRFSAERLKGVDSTLKIQPAKLEDSAVYLCASSEGTSGVAGELFFGEGSRLTVL.

J is TRBJ2-1 and V is TRBV21-1. TRBV21-1 is reported as a pseudogene. The CDR3 totals 18 residues. The CDR3 here is CASSKGPRRDKDFNEQFF. The CDR3 DNA reads TGTGCCAGCAGCAAAGGACCAAGGAGGGACAAGGACTTCAATGAGCAGTTCTTC.

V is TRBV7-2 and J is TRBJ2-3; D tentatively reads TRBD1 or TRBD2 (5 bases each). V lost 4 bases and J 3 bases, leaving 11 bases between the germline ends. The CDR3 length is 14 residues. The germline V gene encodes CDR1 SGHTA and CDR2 FQGNSA. The DNA for the CDR3 is TGTGCCAGCAGCTCTGAGGGGCTGACAGATACGCAGTATTTT. This sequence encodes CASSSEGLTDTQYF.

This clone qualifies as medium-sized. This chain connects TRBV10-2 to TRBJ1-6, with D possibly TRBD1 on 6 matching bases. This CDR3 is 14 amino acids long. V shed 4 bases and J shed 6 bases, with 10 bases lying between them. The germline gives CDR1 WSHSY, CDR2 SAAADI. In DNA form, the CDR3 reads TGCGCCAGCAGTGTAAGCAGGGGTAATTCACCCCTCCACTTT. This codes for CASSVSRGNSPLHF.

The gene calls are TRBV28 and TRBJ1-1; the D gene is possibly TRBD1 (5 bases). Trimming took 6 bases from V and 0 from J, leaving 14 bases between them. Germline CDR1 is MDHEN and CDR2 is SYDVKM. This CDR3 comprises 15 residues. The CDR3 region is CASRPGRTLNTEAFF. The CDR3 DNA reads TGTGCCAGCAGACCGGGGCGAACCCTGAACACTGAAGCTTTCTTT.

This clone was seen more than once but under ten times. V gene TRBV14 combines with J gene TRBJ2-3; D call uncertain. The CDR3 contains 15 residues. Trimming took off 0 bases at V and 4 bases at J, with 11 bases between the two ends. From germline, CDR1 is SGHDN and CDR2 FVKESK. This chain's CDR3 is CASSQDHLSPDTQYF. CDR3 in DNA: TGTGCCAGCAGCCAAGATCACCTAAGTCCAGATACGCAGTATTTT.

This clone was counted a single time. This chain links TRBV29-1 with TRBJ1-2, with D perhaps TRBD1 (5 bases). V lost 2 bases and J lost 4, with 20 bases in between. Germline V lookup: CDR1 SQVTM, CDR2 ANQGSEA. This CDR3 spans 16 amino acids. CDR3 loop: CSVEMVRAAIGYGYTF. CDR3 nucleotides: TGCAGCGTTGAAATGGTCAGGGCGGCTATCGGCTATGGCTACACCTTC. The whole variable domain, filled in from reference TRBV29-1 and TRBJ1-2, reads SAVISQKPSRDICQRGTSLTIQCQVDSQVTMMFWYRQQPGQSLTLIATANQGSEATYESGFVIDKFPISRPNLTFSTLTVSNMSPEDSSIYLCSVEMVRAAIGYGYTFGSGTRLTVV.

The chain recombines TRBV5-1 with TRBJ2-7; 9 bases align to TRBD1. CDR3 length: 14 residues. The J segment lost 2 bases and the V segment lost 4 bases, leaving 4 bases of the junction unmatched. Germline CDR1 reads SGHRS; CDR2 reads YFSETQ. In nucleotides, the CDR3 is TGCGCCAGCAGCGGGGACAGGGACCCCTACGAGCAGTACTTC. Protein product: CASSGDRDPYEQYF.

The CDR3: CASSIGVAGAYNEQFF. In DNA form, the CDR3 reads TGTGCCAGTAGTATAGGAGTAGCGGGGGCCTACAATGAGCAGTTCTTC. The chain employs TRBV19 and TRBJ2-1; 9 bases map to TRBD2. V lost 1 base, J lost 2 bases, and 3 bases stayed unmatched. Germline values: CDR1 LNHDA, CDR2 SQIVND (reference sequence). The CDR3 sequence is 16 residues long.

V gene TRBV5-1 combines with J gene TRBJ1-6; 11 bases fit TRBD1. The trim removed 5 bases at V and 9 bases at J, leaving 7 bases unmatched. Germline V gene lookup returns CDR1 SGHRS and CDR2 YFSETQ. This CDR3 is 15 amino acids long. CDR3 sequence reads: CASRPGQGVISPLHF. CDR3 bases: TGCGCCAGCAGGCCGGGACAGGGGGTAATTTCACCCCTCCACTTT.

The chain is built from TRBV27 and TRBJ1-1; D is possibly TRBD1 (5 bases). Germline CDR1 is MNHEY and CDR2 is SMNVEV (reference sequence). The V end was cut by 6 bases, the J end by 2 bases, with 13 bases between. The CDR3 contains 14 residues. The CDR3 sequence: CASRRGAGNTEAFF. The CDR3 DNA reads TGTGCCAGCAGGAGGGGCGCGGGTAACACTGAAGCTTTCTTT.

This chain joins TRBV23-1 and TRBJ1-2; D remains unclear. TRBV23-1 is an ORF, and what it does is uncertain. The CDR3 is 17 amino acids. The V and J ends lost 0 bases and 3 bases respectively, with 17 bases between them. In DNA, the CDR3 is TGCGCCAGCAGTCAATCCGTTAAGGGAGCCCAGCACTATGGCTACACCTTC. It encodes CASSQSVKGAQHYGYTF.

The chain combines TRBV2 with TRBJ1-1, with 8 bases aligning to TRBD1. The CDR3 runs to 14 residues. Germline assignment: CDR1 SNHLY and CDR2 FYNNEI. The ends lost 4 bases at V and 1 base at J; junction bases unmatched: 2. CDR3 sequence: CASSGTGRNTEAFF. The CDR3 DNA follows: TGTGCCAGCAGTGGGACAGGGAGGAACACTGAAGCTTTCTTT.

J is TRBJ1-2 and V is TRBV18, with D unclear. Trimming pared 4 bases from V and 3 bases from J, leaving 18 bases between. The germline V gene encodes CDR1 KGHSH and CDR2 LQKENI. The CDR3 has 16 residues. DNA for the CDR3: TGTGCCAGCTCACTGGGTACAGCCTATGATTACTATGGCTACACCTTC. It specifies CASSLGTAYDYYGYTF.

The chain employs TRBV29-1 and TRBJ2-5; D remains ambiguous. CDR1 is SQVTM and CDR2 is ANQGSEA in the germline V gene. CDR3 length equals 11 residues. Deletions cut 6 bases from V and 3 bases from J, with 8 bases between. The CDR3 here is CSVGWEETQYF. CDR3 nucleotides: TGCAGCGTGGGGTGGGAAGAGACCCAGTACTTC.

The chain has TRBV9 and TRBJ2-1, with D maybe TRBD2 (7 bases). V was trimmed by 0 bases and J by 9 bases, leaving 13 bases between them. This CDR3 is built from 14 residues. Per germline, CDR1 SGDLS and CDR2 YYNGEE. DNA for the CDR3: TGTGCCAGCAGCGTAGGCGGGGGCCTCCGTGAGCAGTTCTTC. It encodes CASSVGGGLREQFF.

The chain uses TRBV6-5 and TRBJ1-6, with D perhaps matching TRBD1 (5 bases). Germline loops: CDR1 MNHEY, CDR2 SVGAGI. V was cut by 4 bases and J by 7 bases, with 17 bases left in between. The CDR3 totals 16 residues. CDR3 sequence: CASSWVGDLGNSPLHF. CDR3 in DNA: TGTGCCAGCAGTTGGGTTGGGGACCTGGGAAATTCACCCCTCCACTTT.

J is TRBJ2-7 and V is TRBV29-1; a possible D gene is TRBD1 (5 bases). V was pared by 4 bases and J by 4 bases, with 17 bases between. Germline CDR1 reads SQVTM; CDR2 reads ANQGSEA. This CDR3 region has 14 residues. CDR3 in DNA: TGCAGCGTTGCTGCAGGGTACCCTTCATACGAGCAGTACTTC. It encodes CSVAAGYPSYEQYF.

This clone came up once. V and J are TRBV10-2 and TRBJ1-6; 9 nucleotides align to TRBD1. This CDR3 comprises 13 residues. The junction had 6 bases not matched to a gene; V was cut back by 8 bases and J by 10 bases. Germline V lookup: CDR1 WSHSY, CDR2 SAAADI. DNA for the CDR3: TGCGCCAGCTGTACAGGGGGCCAGTCACCCCTCCACTTT. This translates into CASCTGGQSPLHF.

The chain uses TRBV11-3 and TRBJ2-2, with D perhaps matching TRBD1 or TRBD2 (6 bases each). This CDR3 region has 17 residues. CDR1 is SGHNT and CDR2 is YENEEA in the germline V gene. The V gene lost 3 bases and the J gene lost 3 bases, with 17 bases spanning the gap. CDR3 in amino acids: CASSFRRPGGDTGELFF. CDR3 coding DNA: TGTGCCAGCAGCTTTAGAAGGCCCGGGGGCGACACCGGGGAGCTGTTTTTT.

The CDR3 DNA sequence: TGTGCCAGCAGCCAAGATTCGTGGGGGGGAAACACCATATATTTT. Its translation is CASSQDSWGGNTIYF. This chain uses TRBV14 with TRBJ1-3, with D perhaps TRBD1 (5 bases). Trimming removed 0 bases at V and 4 bases at J, with 10 bases between. Germline lookup yields CDR1 SGHDN and CDR2 FVKESK. The CDR3 length is 15 residues.

The rearrangement joins TRBV10-3 to TRBJ1-2; the match to TRBD1 covers 8 bases. This CDR3 contains 14 residues. From germline, CDR1 is ENHRY and CDR2 SYGVKD. V gave up 3 bases and J gave up 4 bases; unmatched junction bases: 4. The CDR3 loop is CAISEQGVRYGYTF. CDR3 nucleotide sequence: TGTGCCATCAGTGAACAGGGGGTCCGCTATGGCTACACCTTC.

The rearrangement uses TRBV7-2 and TRBJ2-7; TRBD2 matches at 15 bases. Germline V gene sequence: CDR1 SGHTA, CDR2 FQGNSA. CDR3 size: 18 residues. V lost 5 bases and J lost 2; bases outside the gene matches: 10. This CDR3 reads CASSLVGLAGGLTYEQYF. CDR3 coding DNA: TGTGCCAGCAGCCTCGTCGGACTAGCGGGGGGGCTTACCTACGAGCAGTACTTC.

The J gene is TRBJ2-7, the V gene TRBV10-3, with 8 positions matching TRBD2. V trimming: 4 bases; J trimming: 5 bases; junction bases outside the gene matches: 13. The germline V gene encodes CDR1 ENHRY and CDR2 SYGVKD. There are 16 residues in the CDR3. CDR3 region: CAISAGGGGKSDEQYF. DNA of the CDR3: TGTGCCATCAGTGCGGGGGGGGGAGGAAAGAGCGACGAGCAGTACTTC.

The rearrangement uses TRBV30 and TRBJ2-4; D is possibly TRBD1 or TRBD2 (5 bases each). V was trimmed by 2 bases and J by 10 bases, leaving 15 bases between them. The CDR3 has 13 amino acids. Germline V gene data show CDR1 as GTSNPN and CDR2 as SVGIG (reference sequence). CDR3 DNA: TGTGCCTGGAGTCTGCCGGGACCAAGTATTCAGTACTTC. This translates into CAWSLPGPSIQYF.

The J gene is TRBJ2-1, the V gene TRBV27; TRBD2 matches 7 bases. The CDR3 loop spans 16 amino acids. The trim removed 5 bases at V and 7 bases at J, leaving 14 bases unmatched. Germline V lookup: CDR1 MNHEY, CDR2 SMNVEV (reference sequence). CDR3 in amino acids: CASSARGAGSRNEQFF. CDR3 nucleotides: TGTGCCAGCAGTGCCCGGGGAGCGGGGAGCCGGAATGAGCAGTTCTTC.

The chain couples TRBV6-1 to TRBJ2-7, with TRBD1 matching over 9 bases. This CDR3 spans 14 amino acids. CDR1 is MNHNS and CDR2 is SASEGT in the germline V gene. Losses at the gene ends were 3 bases for V and 6 bases for J; bases not matched to a gene: 6. The CDR3: CASSEGTGRREQYF. In DNA, the CDR3 is TGTGCCAGCAGTGAGGGGACAGGGCGCCGCGAGCAGTACTTC.

The genes are TRBV6-6 and TRBJ1-5; no clear D gene. V shed 10 bases and J shed 3 bases, with 16 bases lying between them. The CDR3 totals 14 residues. Germline values: CDR1 MNHNY, CDR2 SVGAGI (reference sequence). In DNA, the CDR3 is TGTGCCACCATCCGGGGTACTCCCAATCAGCCCCAGCATTTT. Amino acid sequence: CATIRGTPNQPQHF.

V and J are TRBV6-4 and TRBJ2-1; the D gene is possibly TRBD1 (5 bases). The CDR3 runs to 17 residues. Trimming shortened V by 3 bases and J by 0 bases, and 15 bases separated the two germline ends. Germline V CDR1 and CDR2: MRHNA, SNTAGT. The CDR3, as DNA: TGTGCCAGCAGTGAATTTGGGGCGGCGAGCTCCTACAATGAGCAGTTCTTC. This gives the protein CASSEFGAASSYNEQFF.

The chain recombines TRBV5-5 with TRBJ1-2; no firm D call. V shed 0 bases and J shed 4 bases, with 10 bases lying between them. Per the germline V gene, CDR1 is SGHKS and CDR2 is YYEKEE (reference sequence). The CDR3 is made up of 14 amino acids. CDR3 protein: CASSLGHLGYGYTF. Here the CDR3 DNA reads TGTGCCAGCAGCTTGGGGCACCTAGGCTATGGCTACACCTTC.